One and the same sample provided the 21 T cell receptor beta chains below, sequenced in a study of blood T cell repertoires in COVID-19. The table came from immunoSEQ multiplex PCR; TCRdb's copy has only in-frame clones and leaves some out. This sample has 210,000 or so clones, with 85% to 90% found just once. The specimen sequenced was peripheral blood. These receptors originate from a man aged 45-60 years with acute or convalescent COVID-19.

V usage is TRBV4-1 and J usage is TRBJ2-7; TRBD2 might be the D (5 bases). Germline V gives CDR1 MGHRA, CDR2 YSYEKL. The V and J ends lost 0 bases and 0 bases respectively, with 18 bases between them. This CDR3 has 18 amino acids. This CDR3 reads CASSQDGRGGADSYEQYF. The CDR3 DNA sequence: TGCGCCAGCAGCCAAGACGGGCGTGGAGGCGCCGACTCCTACGAGCAGTACTTC.

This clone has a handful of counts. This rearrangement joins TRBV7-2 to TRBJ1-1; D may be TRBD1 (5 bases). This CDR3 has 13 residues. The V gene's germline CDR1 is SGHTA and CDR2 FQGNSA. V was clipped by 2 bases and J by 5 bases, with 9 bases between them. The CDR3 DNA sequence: TGTGCCAGCAGCTTAATGCAGGGTACTGAAGCTTTCTTT. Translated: CASSLMQGTEAFF.

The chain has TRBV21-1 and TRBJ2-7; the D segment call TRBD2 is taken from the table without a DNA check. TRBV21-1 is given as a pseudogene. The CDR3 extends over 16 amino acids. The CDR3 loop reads CASRGELAGATYEQYF. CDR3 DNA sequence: TGTGCCAGCAGAGGGGAACTAGCGGGGGCGACCTACGAGCAGTACTTC.

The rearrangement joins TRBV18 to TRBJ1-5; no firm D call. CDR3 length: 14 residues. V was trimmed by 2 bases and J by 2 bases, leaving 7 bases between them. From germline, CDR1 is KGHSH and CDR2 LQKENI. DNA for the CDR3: TGTGCCAGCTCACCAGGTGTAGGCAATCAGCCCCAGCATTTT. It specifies CASSPGVGNQPQHF.

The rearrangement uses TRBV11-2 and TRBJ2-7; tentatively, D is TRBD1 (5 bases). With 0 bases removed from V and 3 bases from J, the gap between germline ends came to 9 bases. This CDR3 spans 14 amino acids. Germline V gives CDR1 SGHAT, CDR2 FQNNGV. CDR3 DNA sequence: TGTGCCAGCAGCTTAGATCAGGGCCGCTACGAGCAGTACTTC. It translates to CASSLDQGRYEQYF.

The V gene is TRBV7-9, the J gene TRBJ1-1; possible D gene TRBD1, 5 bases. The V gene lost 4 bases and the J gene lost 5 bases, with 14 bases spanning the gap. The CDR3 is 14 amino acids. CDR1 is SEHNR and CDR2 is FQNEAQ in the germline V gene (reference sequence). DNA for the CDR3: TGTGCCAGCAGCTCCCGGGGGAGTGAGACTGAAGCTTTCTTT. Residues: CASSSRGSETEAFF.

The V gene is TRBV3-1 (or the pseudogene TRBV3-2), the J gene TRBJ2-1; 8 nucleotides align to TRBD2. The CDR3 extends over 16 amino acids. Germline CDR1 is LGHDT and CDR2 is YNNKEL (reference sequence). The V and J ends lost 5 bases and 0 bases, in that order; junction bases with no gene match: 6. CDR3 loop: CASSTHSGVSYNEQFF. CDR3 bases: TGTGCCAGCAGCACCCATAGCGGGGTCTCCTACAATGAGCAGTTCTTC.

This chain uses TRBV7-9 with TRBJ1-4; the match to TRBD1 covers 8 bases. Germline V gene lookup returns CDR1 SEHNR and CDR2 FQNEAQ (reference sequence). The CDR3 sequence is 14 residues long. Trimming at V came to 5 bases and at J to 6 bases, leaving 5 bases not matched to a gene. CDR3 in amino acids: CASSLQGAHEKLFF. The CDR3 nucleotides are TGTGCCAGCAGCCTTCAGGGGGCGCATGAAAAACTGTTTTTT.

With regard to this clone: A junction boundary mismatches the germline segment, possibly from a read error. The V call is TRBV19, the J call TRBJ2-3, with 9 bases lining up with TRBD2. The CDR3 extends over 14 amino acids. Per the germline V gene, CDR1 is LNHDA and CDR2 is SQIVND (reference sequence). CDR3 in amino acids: CASRTGTSTDTQYF. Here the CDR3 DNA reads TGTGCCAGTAGGACCGGGACTAGCACGGATACGCAGTATTTT.

CDR3 sequence reads: CAYQTGNSWTEAFF. CDR3 DNA: TGTGCCTACCAGACAGGGAACTCATGGACTGAAGCTTTCTTT. The chain combines TRBV30 with TRBJ1-1; 7 bases map to TRBD1. Trimming removed 7 bases from V and 5 bases from J; junction bases left unmatched: 13. Germline V CDR1 and CDR2: GTSNPN, SVGIG (reference sequence). CDR3 length: 14 residues.

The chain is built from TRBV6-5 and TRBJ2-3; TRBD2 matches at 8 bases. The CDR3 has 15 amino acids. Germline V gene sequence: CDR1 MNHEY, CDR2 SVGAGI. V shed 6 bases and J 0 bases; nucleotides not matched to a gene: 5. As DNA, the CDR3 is TGTGCCAGCAGCCTCCGGGGGGGGAGCACAGATACGCAGTATTTT. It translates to CASSLRGGSTDTQYF.

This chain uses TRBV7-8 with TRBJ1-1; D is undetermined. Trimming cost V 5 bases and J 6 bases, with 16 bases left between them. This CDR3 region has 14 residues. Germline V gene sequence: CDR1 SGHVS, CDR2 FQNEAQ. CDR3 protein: CASSTFLEDSEAFF. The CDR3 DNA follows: TGTGCCAGCAGCACTTTCCTAGAGGACTCTGAAGCTTTCTTT.

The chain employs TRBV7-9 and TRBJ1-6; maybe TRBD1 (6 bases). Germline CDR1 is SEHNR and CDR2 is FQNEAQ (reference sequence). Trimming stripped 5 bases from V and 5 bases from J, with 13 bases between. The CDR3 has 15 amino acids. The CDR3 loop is CASSLLGTNNSPLHF. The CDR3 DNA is TGTGCCAGCAGCCTCCTCGGGACAAATAATTCACCCCTCCACTTT.

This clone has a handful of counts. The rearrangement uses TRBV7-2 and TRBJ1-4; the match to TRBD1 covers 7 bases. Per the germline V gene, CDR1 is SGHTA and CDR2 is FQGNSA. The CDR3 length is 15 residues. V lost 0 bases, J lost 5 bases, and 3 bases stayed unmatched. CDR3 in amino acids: CASSLAGTANEKLFF. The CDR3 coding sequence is TGTGCCAGCAGCTTAGCCGGGACAGCAAATGAAAAACTGTTTTTT.

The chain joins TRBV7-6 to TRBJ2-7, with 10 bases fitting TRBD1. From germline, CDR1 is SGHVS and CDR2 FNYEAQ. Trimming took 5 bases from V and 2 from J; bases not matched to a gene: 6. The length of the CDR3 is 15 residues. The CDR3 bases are TGTGCCAGCAGCCAGGGGACAGGGGCACCCTACGAGCAGTACTTC. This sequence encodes CASSQGTGAPYEQYF.

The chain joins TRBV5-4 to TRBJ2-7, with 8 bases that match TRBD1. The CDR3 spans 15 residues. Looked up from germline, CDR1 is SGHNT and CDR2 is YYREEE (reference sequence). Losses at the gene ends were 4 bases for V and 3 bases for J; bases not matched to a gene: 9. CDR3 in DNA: TGTGCCAGCAGCACCCGAACTACAGGGGGCTACGAGCAGTACTTC. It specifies CASSTRTTGGYEQYF.

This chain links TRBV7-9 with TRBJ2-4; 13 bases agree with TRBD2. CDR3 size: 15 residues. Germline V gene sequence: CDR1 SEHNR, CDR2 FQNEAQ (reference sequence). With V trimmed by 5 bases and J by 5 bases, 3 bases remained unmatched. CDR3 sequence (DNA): TGTGCCAGCAGCGCCGGGACTAGCGGGGAAAACATTCAGTACTTC. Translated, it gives CASSAGTSGENIQYF.

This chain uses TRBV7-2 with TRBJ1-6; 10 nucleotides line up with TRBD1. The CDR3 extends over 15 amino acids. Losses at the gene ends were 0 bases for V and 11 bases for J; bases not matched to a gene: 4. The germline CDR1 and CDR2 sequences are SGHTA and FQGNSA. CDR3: CASSLAGQGPTPLHF. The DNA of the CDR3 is TGTGCCAGCAGCTTAGCGGGACAGGGGCCGACACCCCTCCACTTT.

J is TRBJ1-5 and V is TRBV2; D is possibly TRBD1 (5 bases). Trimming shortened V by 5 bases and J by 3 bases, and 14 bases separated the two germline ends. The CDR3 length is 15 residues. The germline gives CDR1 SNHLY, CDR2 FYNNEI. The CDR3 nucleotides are TGTGCCAGCAGTCGGGTCCAGGGTAACAATCAGCCCCAGCATTTT. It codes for CASSRVQGNNQPQHF.

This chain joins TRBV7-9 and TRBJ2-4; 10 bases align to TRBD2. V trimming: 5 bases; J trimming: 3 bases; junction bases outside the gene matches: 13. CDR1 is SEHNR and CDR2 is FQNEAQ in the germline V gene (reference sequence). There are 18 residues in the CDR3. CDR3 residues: CASSRGDLAGALKNIQYF. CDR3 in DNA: TGTGCCAGCAGCCGAGGGGATCTAGCGGGGGCGCTCAAAAACATTCAGTACTTC.

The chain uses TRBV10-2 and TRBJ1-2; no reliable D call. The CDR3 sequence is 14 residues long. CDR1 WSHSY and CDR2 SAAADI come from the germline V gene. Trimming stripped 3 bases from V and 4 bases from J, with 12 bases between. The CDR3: CASSDRQDVYGYTF. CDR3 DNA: TGCGCCAGCAGTGATCGGCAGGATGTCTATGGCTACACCTTC.